These T cell receptor beta chains were read from a single sample in a study of identical twins. MiXCR, applied by TCRdb to the 5' RACE reads, yields one record per CDR3 protein. Here the sample spans about 220,000 distinct CDR3 sequences, around 6.9% being singletons. A further study also used this sample, focusing on yellow fever vaccine responses in identical twins.

Sequencing was performed on memory (CD45RO+) T cells sorted from blood. The receptor set was obtained from a woman under 30 in good health. Both conserved end residues are part of each CDR3. The order of the fields is CDR3 length, D gene, V gene, J gene, clone size, CDR3 DNA, CDR3 protein. The D gene is left open where the match is weak. Clone size, where shown, is once, few, many, or a class for clones that have expanded.

14,TRBD1,TRBV2,TRBJ2-5,many,TGTGCCAGCAGTTTAACAGGGGGCCAAGAGACCCAGTACTTC,CASSLTGGQETQYF
13,.,TRBV14,TRBJ1-2,.,TGTGCCAGCAGTCCCTCCAGGGGACGCGGCTACACCTTC,CASSPSRGRGYTF
14,TRBD1,TRBV6-5,TRBJ2-1,many,TGTGCCAGCAGTTACAAGGGGACAGCCAATGAGCAGTTCTTC,CASSYKGTANEQFF
11,.,TRBV6-6,TRBJ2-5,.,TGTGCCACTAAAGGGGTTGAGACCCAGTACTTC,CATKGVETQYF
14,.,TRBV7-9,TRBJ1-1,.,TGTGCCAGCAGCTTTGATGGAGCCAACACTGAAGCTTTCTTT,CASSFDGANTEAFF
8,.,TRBV29-1,TRBJ2-5,few,TGCAGCGATGATCGCCGGGACTTC,CSDDRRDF
16,.,TRBV6-5,TRBJ2-3,many,TGTGCCAGCAGTTACGGAAGGGGGATGCATCCAGATACGCAGTATTTT,CASSYGRGMHPDTQYF
15,.,TRBV4-2,TRBJ2-2,many,TGTGCCAGCAGCCAACGCCAGGGAGGCACCGGGGAGCTGTTTTTT,CASSQRQGGTGELFF
12,.,TRBV13,TRBJ2-1,few,TGTGCCAGCAGCTCCCGGGGCGGTGAGCAGTTCTTC,CASSSRGGEQFF
14,TRBD1,TRBV7-2,TRBJ1-6,.,TGTGCCAGCAGCGCACGGGACAGGACGACACCCCTCCACTTT,CASSARDRTTPLHF
14,.,TRBV18,TRBJ2-7,.,TGTGCCAGCTCCTCCAAGGGGGGCTCCTACGAGCAGTACTTC,CASSSKGGSYEQYF
15,.,TRBV19,TRBJ2-2,.,TGTGCCAGTAACGGGCTAGCAGCGAACACCGGGGAGCTGTTTTTT,CASNGLAANTGELFF
12,.,TRBV6-5,TRBJ2-7,.,TGTGCCAGGCAGCGCCGAGTCTACGAGCAGTACTTC,CARQRRVYEQYF
13,.,TRBV7-2,TRBJ1-5,.,TGTGCCAGCAGCTTATACAACGATCAGCCCCAGCATTTT,CASSLYNDQPQHF
17,TRBD1,TRBV10-3,TRBJ2-3,.,TGTGCCATCAGTGAGCCGTCAGGACAGGGAAGCACAGATACGCAGTATTTT,CAISEPSGQGSTDTQYF
15,TRBD2,TRBV3-1,TRBJ2-7,many,TGTGCCAGCAGCCAAGAACTAGCGGGGGCCTACGAGCAGTACTTC,CASSQELAGAYEQYF
14,.,TRBV4-3,TRBJ2-3,many,TGCGCCAGCAGCCAAGAAATGGATTCGCATACGCAGTATTTT,CASSQEMDSHTQYF
15,TRBD2,TRBV4-2,TRBJ2-1,many,TGTGCCAGCAGCCAAGATTCGACTAGCGGGAGAGAGCAGTTCTTC,CASSQDSTSGREQFF
15,TRBD2,TRBV20-1,TRBJ2-3,few,TGCAGTGCTAGAGAGCAACTAGCGGGAGGAGATACGCAGTATTTT,CSAREQLAGGDTQYF
14,.,TRBV4-2,TRBJ2-1,many,TGTGCCAGCAGCCAAGATAGTCTGACCAATGAGCAGTTCTTC,CASSQDSLTNEQFF
13,.,TRBV3-1,TRBJ1-6,many,TGTGCCAGCAGCCAAGCGACCAATTCACCCCTCCACTTT,CASSQATNSPLHF
14,TRBD1,TRBV5-5,TRBJ1-5,.,TGTGCCAGCAGCTTAGGAGGGGGCCGTCAGCCCCAGCATTTT,CASSLGGGRQPQHF
15,.,TRBV6-1,TRBJ2-3,few,TGTGCCAGCAGACCCGGGACAGTCGGGGAGGGTACGCAGTATTTT,CASRPGTVGEGTQYF
14,TRBD2,TRBV7-9,TRBJ2-1,few,TGTGCCGCCCATAGGACTAGCGGGTACAATGAGCAGTTCTTC,CAAHRTSGYNEQFF
12,.,TRBV24-1,TRBJ2-7,many,TGTGCCACCAGCCGCGGTACCGGCGAGCAGTACTTC,CATSRGTGEQYF
19,TRBD1,TRBV20-1,TRBJ2-5,few,TGCAGTGCTAGAGATCTAGGTCGCCTCCTCGGGACAGTCCAAGAGACCCAGTACTTC,CSARDLGRLLGTVQETQYF
17,TRBD2,TRBV11-1,TRBJ2-3,many,TGTGCCAGCACCGCTAGTACCCTAGCGGGAAAACCAGATACGCAGTATTTT,CASTASTLAGKPDTQYF
16,TRBD2,TRBV24-1,TRBJ2-1,many,TGTGCCACCAGTGATACCCTAGCGGGAGCGCTCAATGAGCAGTTCTTC,CATSDTLAGALNEQFF
12,.,TRBV29-1,TRBJ2-3,many,TGCAGCGTCACCCTAGGTGGAGATACGCAGTATTTT,CSVTLGGDTQYF
13,.,TRBV7-2,TRBJ1-5,many,TGTGCCAGCAGCTTTACAGACAATCAGCCCCAGCATTTT,CASSFTDNQPQHF
15,TRBD2,TRBV20-1,TRBJ2-1,many,TGCAGTGCTTCCACGATAGCGGGAGCTTACAATGAGCAGTTCTTC,CSASTIAGAYNEQFF
13,.,TRBV6-2/TRBV6-3,TRBJ1-5,many,TGTGCCAGCAGCGTTAATAGCAATCAGCCCCAGCATTTT,CASSVNSNQPQHF
14,.,TRBV15,TRBJ1-6,many,TGTGCCACCAGCAGAGGGGAGAATAATTCACCCCTCCACTTT,CATSRGENNSPLHF
12,TRBD1,TRBV20-1,TRBJ2-1,.,TGCAGTGCTCTTACAGGGGGCAATGAGCAGTTCTTC,CSALTGGNEQFF
16,TRBD2,TRBV6-2/TRBV6-3,TRBJ2-3,.,TGTGCCAGCGCCGGGAGCGGGAGGATCGGGACAGATACGCAGTATTTT,CASAGSGRIGTDTQYF
15,.,TRBV4-3,TRBJ2-6,many,TGCGCCAGCAGCCCCGTACTCTCTGGGGCCAACGTCCTGACTTTC,CASSPVLSGANVLTF
17,.,TRBV28,TRBJ2-3,few,TGTGCCAGCAGCAATGAAATCCGGGACTTGCGCACAGATACGCAGTATTTT,CASSNEIRDLRTDTQYF
16,TRBD2,TRBV27,TRBJ2-5,.,TGTGCCAGCAGTAGACTAGCGGGGGTGTACCAAGAGACCCAGTACTTC,CASSRLAGVYQETQYF
15,.,TRBV11-3,TRBJ2-7,.,TGTGCCAGCAGCTTATCCTCGGCGGCTAGTTACGAGCAGTACTTC,CASSLSSAASYEQYF
13,.,TRBV20-1,TRBJ2-1,.,TGCAGTGCTAGAGATAAGTCCTACAATGAGCAGTTCTTC,CSARDKSYNEQFF
15,.,TRBV7-9,TRBJ2-5,few,TGTGCCAGCAGCGCCGGGACTGCGATTCAAGAGACCCAGTACTTC,CASSAGTAIQETQYF
14,.,TRBV14,TRBJ2-1,many,TGTGCCAGCAGCCAGTGGTACAGCTACAATGAGCAGTTCTTC,CASSQWYSYNEQFF
15,.,TRBV15,TRBJ2-7,many,TGTGCCACCAGCAGAGGGACAGAACCCCGCTACGAGCAGTACTTC,CATSRGTEPRYEQYF
15,TRBD2,TRBV27,TRBJ2-1,many,TGTGCCAGCAGTCCCTGGGCGGGAGGGGGAAATGAGCAGTTCTTC,CASSPWAGGGNEQFF
16,.,TRBV4-2,TRBJ2-1,many,TGTGCCAGCAGCCCGCGGACTGATTGGTTGGGCGATGAGCAGTTCTTC,CASSPRTDWLGDEQFF